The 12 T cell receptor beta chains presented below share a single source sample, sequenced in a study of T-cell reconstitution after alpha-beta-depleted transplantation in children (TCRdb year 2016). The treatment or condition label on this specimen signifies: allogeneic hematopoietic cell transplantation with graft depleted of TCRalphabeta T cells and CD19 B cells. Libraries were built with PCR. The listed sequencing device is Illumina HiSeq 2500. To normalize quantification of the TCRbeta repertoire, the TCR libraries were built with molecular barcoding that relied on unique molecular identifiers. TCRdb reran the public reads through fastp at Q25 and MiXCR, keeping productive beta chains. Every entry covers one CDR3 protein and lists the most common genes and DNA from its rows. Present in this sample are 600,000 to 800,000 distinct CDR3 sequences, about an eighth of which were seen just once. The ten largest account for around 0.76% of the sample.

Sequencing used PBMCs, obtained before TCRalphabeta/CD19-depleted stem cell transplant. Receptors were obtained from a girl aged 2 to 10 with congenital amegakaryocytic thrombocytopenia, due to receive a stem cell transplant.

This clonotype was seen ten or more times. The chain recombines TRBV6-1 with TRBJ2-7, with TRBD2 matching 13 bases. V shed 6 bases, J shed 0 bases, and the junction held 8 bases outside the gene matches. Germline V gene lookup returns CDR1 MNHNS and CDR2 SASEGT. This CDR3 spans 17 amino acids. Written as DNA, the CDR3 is TGTGCCAGCAGACTAGCGGGAGGGCCAAAAAGCTCCTACGAGCAGTACTTC. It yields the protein CASRLAGGPKSSYEQYF.

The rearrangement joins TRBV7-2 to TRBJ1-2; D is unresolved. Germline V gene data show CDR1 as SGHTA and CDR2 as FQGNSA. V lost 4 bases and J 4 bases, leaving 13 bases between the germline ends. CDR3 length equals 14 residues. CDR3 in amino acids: CASSSPGGSYGYTF. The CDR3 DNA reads TGTGCCAGCAGCTCGCCAGGCGGTAGCTATGGCTACACCTTC. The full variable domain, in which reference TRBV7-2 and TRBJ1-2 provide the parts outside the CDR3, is GAGVSQSPSNKVTEKGKDVELRCDPISGHTALYWYRQSLGQGLEFLIYFQGNSAPDKSGLPSDRFSAERTGGSVSTLTIQRTQQEDSAVYLCASSSPGGSYGYTFGSGTRLTVV.

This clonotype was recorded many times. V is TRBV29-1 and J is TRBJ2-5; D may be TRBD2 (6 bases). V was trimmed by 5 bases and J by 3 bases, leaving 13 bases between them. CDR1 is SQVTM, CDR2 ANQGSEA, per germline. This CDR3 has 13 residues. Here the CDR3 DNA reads TGCAGCGTTACCATTAGCGGAGAAGAGACCCAGTACTTC. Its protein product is CSVTISGEETQYF.

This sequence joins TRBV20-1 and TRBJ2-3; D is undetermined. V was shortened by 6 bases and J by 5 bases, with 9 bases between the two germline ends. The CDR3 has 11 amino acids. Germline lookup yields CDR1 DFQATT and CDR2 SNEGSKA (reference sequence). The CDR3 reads CSAHSEDTQYF. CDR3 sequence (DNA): TGCAGTGCGCACTCGGAAGATACGCAGTATTTT.

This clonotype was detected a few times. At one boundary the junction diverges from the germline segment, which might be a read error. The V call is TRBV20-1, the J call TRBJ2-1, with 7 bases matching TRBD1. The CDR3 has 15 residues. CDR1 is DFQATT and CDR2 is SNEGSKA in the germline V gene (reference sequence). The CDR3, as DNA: TGCTGTGCTAGATTCGCCGGGACAGCCTACAATGAGCAGTTCTTC. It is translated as CCARFAGTAYNEQFF.

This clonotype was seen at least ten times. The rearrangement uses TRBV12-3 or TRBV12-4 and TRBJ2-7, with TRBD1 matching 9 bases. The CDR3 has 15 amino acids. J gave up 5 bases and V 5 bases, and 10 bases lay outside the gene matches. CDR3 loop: CASSPGQGLMDEQYF. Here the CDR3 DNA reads TGTGCCAGCAGTCCGGGACAGGGACTTATGGACGAGCAGTACTTC.

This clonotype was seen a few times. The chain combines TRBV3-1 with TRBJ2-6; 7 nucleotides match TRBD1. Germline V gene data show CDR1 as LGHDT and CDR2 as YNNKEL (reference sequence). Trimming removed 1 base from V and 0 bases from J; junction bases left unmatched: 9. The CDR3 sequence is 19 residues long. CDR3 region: CASSQVTGTVNSGANVLTF. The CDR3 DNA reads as TGTGCCAGCAGCCAAGTAACCGGGACAGTAAACTCTGGGGCCAACGTCCTGACTTTC. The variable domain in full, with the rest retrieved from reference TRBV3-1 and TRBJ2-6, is DTAVSQTPKYLVTQMGNDKSIKCEQNLGHDTMYWYKQDSKKFLKIMFSYNNKELIINETVPNRFSPKSPDKAHLNLHINSLELGDSAVYFCASSQVTGTVNSGANVLTFGAGSRLTVL.

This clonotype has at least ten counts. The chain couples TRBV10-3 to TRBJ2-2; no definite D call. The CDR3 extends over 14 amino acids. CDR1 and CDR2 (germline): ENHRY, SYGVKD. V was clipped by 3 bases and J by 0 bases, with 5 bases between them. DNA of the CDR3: TGTGCCATCAGTGAAAGCTCGAACACCGGGGAGCTGTTTTTT. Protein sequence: CAISESSNTGELFF.

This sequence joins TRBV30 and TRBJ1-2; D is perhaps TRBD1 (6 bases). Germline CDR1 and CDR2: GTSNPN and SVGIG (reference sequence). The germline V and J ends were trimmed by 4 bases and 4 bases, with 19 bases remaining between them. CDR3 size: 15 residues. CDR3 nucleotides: TGTGCCTGGATCGATCATCCGGGGGCCTCCTATGGCTACACCTTC. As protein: CAWIDHPGASYGYTF. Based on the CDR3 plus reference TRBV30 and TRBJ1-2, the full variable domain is SQTIHQWPATLVQPVGSPLSLECTVEGTSNPNLYWYRQAAGRGLQLLFYSVGIGQISSEVPQNLSASRPQDRQFILSSKKLLLSDSGFYLCAWIDHPGASYGYTFGSGTRLTVV.

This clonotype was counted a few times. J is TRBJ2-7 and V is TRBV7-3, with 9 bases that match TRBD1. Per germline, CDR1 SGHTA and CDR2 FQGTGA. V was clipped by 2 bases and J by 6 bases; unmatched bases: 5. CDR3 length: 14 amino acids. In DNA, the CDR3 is TGTGCCAGCAGCTTACTGGGACAGGGATTCGAGCAGTACTTC. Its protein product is CASSLLGQGFEQYF.

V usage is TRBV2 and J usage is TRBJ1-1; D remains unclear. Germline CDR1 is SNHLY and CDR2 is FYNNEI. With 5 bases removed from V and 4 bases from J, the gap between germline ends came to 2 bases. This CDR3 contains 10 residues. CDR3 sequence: CASSPTEAFF. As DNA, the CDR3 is TGTGCCAGCAGTCCCACTGAAGCTTTCTTT. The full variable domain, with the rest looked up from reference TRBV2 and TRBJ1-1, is EPEVTQTPSHQVTQMGQEVILRCVPISNHLYFYWYRQILGQKVEFLVSFYNNEISEKSEIFDDQFSVERPDGSNFTLKIRSTKLEDSAMYFCASSPTEAFFGQGTRLTVV.

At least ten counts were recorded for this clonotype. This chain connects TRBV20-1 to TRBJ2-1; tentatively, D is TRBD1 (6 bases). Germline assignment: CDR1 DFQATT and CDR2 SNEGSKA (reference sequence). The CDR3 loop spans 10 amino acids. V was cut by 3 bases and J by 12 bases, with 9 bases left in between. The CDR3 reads CSARGASQFF. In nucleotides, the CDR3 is TGCAGTGCTAGGGGGGCTTCGCAGTTCTTC.